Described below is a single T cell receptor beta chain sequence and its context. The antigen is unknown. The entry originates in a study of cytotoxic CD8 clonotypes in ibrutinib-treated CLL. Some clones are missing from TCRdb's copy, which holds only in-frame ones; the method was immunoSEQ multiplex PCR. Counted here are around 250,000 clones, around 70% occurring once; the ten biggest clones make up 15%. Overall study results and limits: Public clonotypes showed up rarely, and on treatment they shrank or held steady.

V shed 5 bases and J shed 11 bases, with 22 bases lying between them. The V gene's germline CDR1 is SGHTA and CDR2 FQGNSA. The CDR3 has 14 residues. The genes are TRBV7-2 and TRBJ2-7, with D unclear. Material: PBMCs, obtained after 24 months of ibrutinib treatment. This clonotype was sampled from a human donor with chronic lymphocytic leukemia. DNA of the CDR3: TGTGCCAGCAGCGTATCAGGTACCACTCCTTATAAGTACTTC. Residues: CASSVSGTTPYKYF.